One and the same sample provided the 4 T cell receptor beta chains below, sequenced in a study of cytomegalovirus exposure and HLA in healthy donors. The study ran its PCR with 60 Vbeta and 13 Jbeta primers. Assay: immunoSEQ multiplex PCR; the TCRdb copy retains only in-frame clones and omits some. The sample records tens of thousands of clones, 60% to 80% being singletons. The sequenced sample was PBMCs. The receptor set was obtained from a man in his 60s in good health and CMV-seropositive.

The chain has TRBV19 and TRBJ2-1; 13 bases match TRBD2. The CDR3 contains 18 residues. Germline values: CDR1 LNHDA, CDR2 SQIVND (reference sequence). J was trimmed by 8 bases and V by 5 bases; bases with no gene match: 15. The CDR3 spells CASSDISSGLAGSHEQFF. The CDR3 DNA sequence: TGTGCCAGTAGTGACATCTCCTCGGGACTAGCGGGATCCCATGAGCAGTTCTTC.

The genes are TRBV27 and TRBJ2-7, with 7 nucleotides matching TRBD2. This CDR3 has 14 amino acids. V was clipped by 5 bases and J by 3 bases; unmatched bases: 7. Germline V gene lookup returns CDR1 MNHEY and CDR2 SMNVEV (reference sequence). CDR3 sequence: CASSPSGPNYEQYF. Here the CDR3 DNA reads TGTGCCAGCAGTCCTAGCGGTCCGAACTACGAGCAGTACTTC.

The chain couples TRBV28 to TRBJ2-2, with D possibly matching TRBD1 (6 bases). The germline V gene has CDR1 MDHEN and CDR2 SYDVKM. The length of the CDR3 is 14 residues. Trimming shortened V by 6 bases and J by 4 bases, and 12 bases separated the two germline ends. DNA for the CDR3: TGTGCCAGCAGGACGGGACACTCCACCGGGGAGCTGTTTTTT. It specifies CASRTGHSTGELFF.

The chain is built from TRBV5-1 and TRBJ2-1; 12 bases fit TRBD2. This CDR3 spans 15 amino acids. The V gene's germline CDR1 is SGHRS and CDR2 YFSETQ. The ends lost 4 bases at V and 6 bases at J; junction bases unmatched: 5. The chain's CDR3 is CASSRTSGKGNEQFF. CDR3 coding DNA: TGCGCCAGCAGCCGGACTAGCGGGAAAGGCAATGAGCAGTTCTTC. The variable domain in full, completed from reference TRBV5-1 and TRBJ2-1, reads KAGVTQTPRYLIKTRGQQVTLSCSPISGHRSVSWYQQTPGQGLQFLFEYFSETQRNKGNFPGRFSGRQFSNSRSEMNVSTLELGDSALYLCASSRTSGKGNEQFFGPGTRLTVL.